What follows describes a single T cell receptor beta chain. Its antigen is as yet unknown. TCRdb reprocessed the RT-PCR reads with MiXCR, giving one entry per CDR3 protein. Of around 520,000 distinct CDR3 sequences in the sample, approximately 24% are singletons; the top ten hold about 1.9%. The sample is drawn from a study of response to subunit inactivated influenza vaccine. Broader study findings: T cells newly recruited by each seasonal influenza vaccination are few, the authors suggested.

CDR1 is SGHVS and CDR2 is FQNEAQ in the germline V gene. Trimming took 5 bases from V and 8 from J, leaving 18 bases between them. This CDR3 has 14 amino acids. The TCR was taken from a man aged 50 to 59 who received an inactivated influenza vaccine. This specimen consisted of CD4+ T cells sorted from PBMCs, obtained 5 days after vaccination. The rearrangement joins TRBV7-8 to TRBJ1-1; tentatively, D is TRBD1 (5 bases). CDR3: CASSPRGRALEAFF. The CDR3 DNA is TGTGCCAGCAGCCCAAGGGGACGGGCGCTGGAAGCTTTCTTT.